These 9 T cell receptor beta chains were all obtained from the same sample, sequenced in a study of technical replicates of blood from several donors. Produced via immunoSEQ multiplex PCR; TCRdb's table is partial and in-frame only. The repertoire holds 65,000 to 95,000 clones, about 86% seen once, with roughly 4.5% in the top ten. Specimen: PBMCs. All receptors come from a human donor in good health. Some clones in this sample may be carry-over from other donors' samples.

The rearrangement joins TRBV5-1 to TRBJ2-2, with D possibly matching TRBD1 (6 bases). CDR1 is SGHRS and CDR2 is YFSETQ in the germline V gene. The CDR3 totals 12 residues. Trimming removed 4 bases from V and 8 bases from J, with 9 bases in between. The CDR3 DNA follows: TGCGCCAGCAGCGCAGACAGGGGGGAGCTGTTTTTT. Its protein product is CASSADRGELFF.

This clone was found once. This chain connects TRBV2 to TRBJ2-5; the match to TRBD2 covers 11 bases. This CDR3 contains 14 residues. Trimming took 7 bases from V and 2 from J; bases not matched to a gene: 3. CDR1 is SNHLY, CDR2 FYNNEI, per germline. Written as DNA, the CDR3 is TGTGCCAGCAAACTAGCGGGGGTTCAAGAGACCCAGTACTTC. It specifies CASKLAGVQETQYF. The full variable domain, rest sourced from reference TRBV2 and TRBJ2-5, is EPEVTQTPSHQVTQMGQEVILRCVPISNHLYFYWYRQILGQKVEFLVSFYNNEISEKSEIFDDQFSVERPDGSNFTLKIRSTKLEDSAMYFCASKLAGVQETQYFGPGTRLLVL.

V usage is TRBV5-1 and J usage is TRBJ2-3; no definite D call. V was shortened by 2 bases and J by 1 base, with 17 bases between the two germline ends. Germline CDR1 is SGHRS and CDR2 is YFSETQ. CDR3 length equals 17 residues. In nucleotides, the CDR3 is TGCGCCAGCAGCTTCCCCCTTATGGCTCTAGGCACAGATACGCAGTATTTT. It specifies CASSFPLMALGTDTQYF.

The rearrangement uses TRBV4-1 and TRBJ2-2; the D gene is possibly TRBD1 (5 bases). Trimming took off 4 bases at V and 0 bases at J, with 12 bases between the two ends. Germline V gives CDR1 MGHRA, CDR2 YSYEKL. The CDR3 sequence is 16 residues long. CDR3: CASSPRVNPNTGELFF. The DNA of the CDR3 is TGCGCCAGCAGCCCCAGGGTCAACCCGAACACCGGGGAGCTGTTTTTT.

V gene TRBV2 combines with J gene TRBJ2-3; TRBD1 might be the D (5 bases). This CDR3 has 12 residues. V lost 5 bases, J lost 3 bases, and 6 bases lay in between. CDR1 SNHLY and CDR2 FYNNEI come from the germline V gene. The CDR3 DNA follows: TGTGCCAGCAGTCCAGGGACAGATACGCAGTATTTT. Translating gives CASSPGTDTQYF.

V is TRBV5-1 and J is TRBJ2-5; 10 nucleotides align to TRBD2. Germline V gene sequence: CDR1 SGHRS, CDR2 YFSETQ. The CDR3 contains 17 residues. Germline trimming cut 0 bases from V and 2 bases from J; bases unmatched to any gene: 7. In DNA form, the CDR3 reads TGCGCCAGCAGCTTGGCCGGTTCTAGCGGGGGTCAAGAGACCCAGTACTTC. This sequence encodes CASSLAGSSGGQETQYF. The whole variable domain, remainder taken from reference TRBV5-1 and TRBJ2-5, is KAGVTQTPRYLIKTRGQQVTLSCSPISGHRSVSWYQQTPGQGLQFLFEYFSETQRNKGNFPGRFSGRQFSNSRSEMNVSTLELGDSALYLCASSLAGSSGGQETQYFGPGTRLLVL.

A single count supports this clone. J is TRBJ2-7 and V is TRBV7-9; 8 bases fit TRBD2. Germline V gives CDR1 SEHNR, CDR2 FQNEAQ (reference sequence). CDR3 length: 15 amino acids. Trimming removed 2 bases from V and 2 bases from J; junction bases left unmatched: 5. CDR3 in amino acids: CASSLSSGATYEQYF. The CDR3 DNA is TGTGCCAGCAGCTTAAGTAGCGGGGCTACCTACGAGCAGTACTTC.

This rearrangement joins TRBV6-1 to TRBJ2-5; D is unresolved. V was trimmed by 7 bases and J by 5 bases, leaving 17 bases between them. The germline V gene encodes CDR1 MNHNS and CDR2 SASEGT. This CDR3 is 14 amino acids long. Here the CDR3 DNA reads TGTGCCAGCACCCCTTTAAGGAGTAGCGAGACCCAGTACTTC. As protein: CASTPLRSSETQYF.

The rearrangement joins TRBV21-1 to TRBJ1-1; the table's D call, TRBD1, has no DNA check behind it. TRBV21-1 is assigned pseudogene status. This CDR3 spans 14 amino acids. The CDR3 loop is CASSPYNMNTEAFF. In DNA, the CDR3 is TGTGCCAGCAGCCCTTATAACATGAACACTGAAGCTTTCTTT.